This T cell receptor (beta chain) came from a study of blood T cell repertoires in COVID-19. Study at large: Acute and convalescent COVID-19 specimens originated in the United States, Italy and Spain. PBMCs, B-cell-depleted T cells, or T cells were the source of the cDNA or gDNA that made up the material.

In the original workflow: Counts of nucleated cells, estimated from reference gene primer amplification, were obtained. The assay was immunoSEQ multiplex PCR, and TCRdb's table has in-frame clones only and misses some. The V and J calls and clone size come from that table; D and trimming were worked out from the DNA. This table has almost 90,000 clones, about 87% appearing once. The CDR3 sequence is 17 residues long. Germline lookup yields CDR1 GTSNPN and CDR2 SVGIG (reference sequence). With 3 bases removed from V and 0 bases from J, the gap between germline ends came to 20 bases. Sequences were obtained from peripheral blood. This chain links TRBV30 with TRBJ1-1; D possibly corresponds to TRBD1 (5 bases). The TCR originated in a man older than 75 with acute or convalescent COVID-19. This chain's CDR3 is CAWRDDTNRLMNTEAFF. The DNA for the CDR3 is TGTGCCTGGAGAGACGATACAAACAGGCTCATGAACACTGAAGCTTTCTTT.